This TCR beta chain was recorded in a study of tumor-infiltrating lymphocytes in oesophageal squamous cell carcinoma. TCRdb re-analysed the PCR reads in MiXCR, keeping a single row per CDR3 protein. The table has about 13,000 distinct CDR3 sequences, 45% to 65% seen once. This CDR3 is 13 amino acids long. The rearrangement uses TRBV7-1 and TRBJ1-1; D ambiguous. The DNA end favors TRBJ2-2, so the J call may be wrong. TRBV7-1 is sorted into the ORF group, with uncertain function. This clonotype was obtained from a male donor with esophageal squamous cell carcinoma. Sequencing was performed on esophageal tumor tissue. CDR3 region: CASRGVNTGELFF. The CDR3 nucleotides read TGTGCCAGCAGGGGCGTAAACACCGGGGAGCTGTTTTTT.